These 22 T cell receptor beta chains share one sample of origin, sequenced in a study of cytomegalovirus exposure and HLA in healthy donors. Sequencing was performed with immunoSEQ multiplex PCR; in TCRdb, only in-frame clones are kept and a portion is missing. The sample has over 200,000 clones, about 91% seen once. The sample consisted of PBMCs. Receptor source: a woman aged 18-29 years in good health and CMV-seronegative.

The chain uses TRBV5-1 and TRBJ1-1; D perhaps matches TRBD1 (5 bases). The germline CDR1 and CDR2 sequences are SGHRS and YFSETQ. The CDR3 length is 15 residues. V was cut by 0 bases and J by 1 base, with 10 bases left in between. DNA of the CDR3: TGCGCCAGCAGCTTGGTGGGGGGGTCGAACACTGAAGCTTTCTTT. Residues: CASSLVGGSNTEAFF.

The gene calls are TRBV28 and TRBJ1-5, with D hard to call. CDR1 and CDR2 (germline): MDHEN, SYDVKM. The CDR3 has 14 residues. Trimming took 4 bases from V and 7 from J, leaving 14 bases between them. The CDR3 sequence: CASSSPFAGQPQHF. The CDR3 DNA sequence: TGTGCCAGCAGTTCTCCATTCGCGGGACAGCCCCAGCATTTT.

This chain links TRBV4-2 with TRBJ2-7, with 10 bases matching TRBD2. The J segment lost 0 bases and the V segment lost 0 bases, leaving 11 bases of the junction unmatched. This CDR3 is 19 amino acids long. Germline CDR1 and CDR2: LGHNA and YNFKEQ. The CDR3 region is CASSQELDRTSGSSYEQYF. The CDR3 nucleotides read TGTGCCAGCAGCCAAGAGTTAGATAGGACTAGCGGTAGCTCCTACGAGCAGTACTTC.

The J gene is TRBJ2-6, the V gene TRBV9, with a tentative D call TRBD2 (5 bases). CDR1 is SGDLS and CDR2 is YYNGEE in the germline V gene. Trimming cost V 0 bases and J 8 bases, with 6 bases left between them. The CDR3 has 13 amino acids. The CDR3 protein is CASSVGGTNVLTF. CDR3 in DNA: TGTGCCAGCAGCGTAGGAGGGACCAACGTCCTGACTTTC. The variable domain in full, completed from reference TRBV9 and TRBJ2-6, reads DSGVTQTPKHLITATGQRVTLRCSPRSGDLSVYWYQQSLDQGLQFLIQYYNGEERAKGNILERFSAQQFPDLHSELNLSSLELGDSALYFCASSVGGTNVLTFGAGSRLTVL.

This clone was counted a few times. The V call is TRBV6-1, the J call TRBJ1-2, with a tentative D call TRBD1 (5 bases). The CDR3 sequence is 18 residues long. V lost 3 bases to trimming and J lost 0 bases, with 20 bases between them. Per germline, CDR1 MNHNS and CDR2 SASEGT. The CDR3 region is CASSESMAGREANYGYTF. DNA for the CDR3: TGTGCCAGCAGTGAGAGTATGGCAGGGAGGGAAGCTAACTATGGCTACACCTTC.

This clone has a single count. The CDR3 bases are TGTGCCAGCAGCCTAGCGGGAGGGCCGAGTCAGACCCAGTACTTC. Protein product: CASSLAGGPSQTQYF. This chain uses TRBV2 with TRBJ2-5; 12 bases are a match to TRBD2. Germline CDR1 and CDR2: SNHLY and FYNNEI. Trimming removed 6 bases from V and 6 bases from J; junction bases left unmatched: 8. This CDR3 region has 15 residues.

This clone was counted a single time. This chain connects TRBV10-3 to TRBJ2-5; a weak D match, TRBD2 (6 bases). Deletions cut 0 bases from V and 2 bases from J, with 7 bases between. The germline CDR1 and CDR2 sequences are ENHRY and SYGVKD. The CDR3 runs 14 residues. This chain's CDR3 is CAISESGGQETQYF. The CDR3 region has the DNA TGTGCCATCAGTGAGTCGGGGGGACAAGAGACCCAGTACTTC.

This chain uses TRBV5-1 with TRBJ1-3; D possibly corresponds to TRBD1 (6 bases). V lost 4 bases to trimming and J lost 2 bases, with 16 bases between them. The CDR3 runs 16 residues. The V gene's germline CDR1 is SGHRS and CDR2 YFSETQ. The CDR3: CASSPLPTGTGNTIYF. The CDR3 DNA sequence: TGCGCCAGCAGCCCACTGCCCACAGGGACTGGAAACACCATATATTTT.

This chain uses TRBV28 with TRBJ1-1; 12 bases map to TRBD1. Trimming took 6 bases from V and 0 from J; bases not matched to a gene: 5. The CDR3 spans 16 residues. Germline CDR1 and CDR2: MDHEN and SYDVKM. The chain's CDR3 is CASRPGQGALNTEAFF. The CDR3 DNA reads TGTGCCAGCAGACCGGGACAGGGGGCTCTGAACACTGAAGCTTTCTTT.

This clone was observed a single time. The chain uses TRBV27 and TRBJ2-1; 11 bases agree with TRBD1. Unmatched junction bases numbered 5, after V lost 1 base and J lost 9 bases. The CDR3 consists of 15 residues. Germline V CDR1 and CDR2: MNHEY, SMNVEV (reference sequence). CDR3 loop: CASSLLDRGQGEQFF. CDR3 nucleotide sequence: TGTGCCAGCAGTTTATTGGACAGGGGGCAAGGTGAGCAGTTCTTC.

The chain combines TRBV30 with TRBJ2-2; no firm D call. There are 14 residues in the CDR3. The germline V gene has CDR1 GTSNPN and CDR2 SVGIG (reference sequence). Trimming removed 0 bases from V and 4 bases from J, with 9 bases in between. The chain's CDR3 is CAWSVLTSTGELFF. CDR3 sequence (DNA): TGTGCCTGGAGTGTGCTAACTTCCACCGGGGAGCTGTTTTTT.

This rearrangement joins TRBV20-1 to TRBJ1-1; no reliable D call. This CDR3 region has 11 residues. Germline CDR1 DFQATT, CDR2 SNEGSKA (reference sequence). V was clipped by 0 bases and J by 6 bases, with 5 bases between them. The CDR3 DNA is TGCAGTGCTAGAGATATCCCTGAAGCTTTCTTT. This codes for CSARDIPEAFF.

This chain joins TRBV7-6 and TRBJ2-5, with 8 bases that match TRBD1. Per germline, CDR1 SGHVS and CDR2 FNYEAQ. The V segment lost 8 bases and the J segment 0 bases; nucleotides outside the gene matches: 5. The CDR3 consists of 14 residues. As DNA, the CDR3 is TGTGCCAGCGGATCGACAGGGGACCAAGAGACCCAGTACTTC. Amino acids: CASGSTGDQETQYF.

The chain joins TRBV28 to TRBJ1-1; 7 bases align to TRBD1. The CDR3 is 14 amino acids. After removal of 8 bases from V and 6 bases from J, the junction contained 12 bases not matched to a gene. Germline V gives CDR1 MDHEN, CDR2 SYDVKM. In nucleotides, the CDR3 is TGTGCCAGCGGTGCCTCCGGGACAGAGTCTGAAGCTTTCTTT. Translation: CASGASGTESEAFF.

In DNA form, the CDR3 reads TGTGCCAGCAGTCCGTGGACAGGTAACTCCTACGAGCAGTACTTC. It specifies CASSPWTGNSYEQYF. V gene TRBV28 combines with J gene TRBJ2-7, with TRBD1 matching 7 bases. The CDR3 has 15 amino acids. The trim removed 5 bases at V and 0 bases at J, leaving 7 bases unmatched. CDR1 is MDHEN, CDR2 SYDVKM, per germline.

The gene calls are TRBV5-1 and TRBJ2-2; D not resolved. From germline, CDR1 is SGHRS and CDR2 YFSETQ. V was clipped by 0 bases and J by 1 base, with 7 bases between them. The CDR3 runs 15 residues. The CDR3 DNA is TGCGCCAGCAGCTTGGGGCAGTGGAACACCGGGGAGCTGTTTTTT. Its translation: CASSLGQWNTGELFF.

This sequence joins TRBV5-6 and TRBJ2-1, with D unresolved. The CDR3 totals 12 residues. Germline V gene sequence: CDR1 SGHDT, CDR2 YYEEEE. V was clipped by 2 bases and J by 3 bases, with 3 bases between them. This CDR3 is CASSFLYNEQFF. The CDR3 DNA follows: TGTGCCAGCAGCTTTCTCTACAATGAGCAGTTCTTC.

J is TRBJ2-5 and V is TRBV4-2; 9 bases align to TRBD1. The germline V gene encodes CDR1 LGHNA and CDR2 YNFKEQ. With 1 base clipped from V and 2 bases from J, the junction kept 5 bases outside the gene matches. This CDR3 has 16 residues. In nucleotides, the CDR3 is TGTGCCAGCAGCCAAGGGGCGGACAGGGGACAAGAGACCCAGTACTTC. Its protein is CASSQGADRGQETQYF.

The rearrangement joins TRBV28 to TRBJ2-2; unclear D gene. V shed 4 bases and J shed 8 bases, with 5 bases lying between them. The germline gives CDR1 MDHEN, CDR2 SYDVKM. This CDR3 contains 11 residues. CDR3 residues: CASSSVGELFF. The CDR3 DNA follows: TGTGCCAGCAGTTCCGTGGGGGAGCTGTTTTTT.

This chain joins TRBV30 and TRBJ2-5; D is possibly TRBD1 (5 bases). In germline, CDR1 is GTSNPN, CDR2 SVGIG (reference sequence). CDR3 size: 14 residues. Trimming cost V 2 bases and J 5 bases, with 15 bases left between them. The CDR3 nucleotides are TGTGCCTGGAGTTCTGCAGGGATTCGGGAGACCCAGTACTTC. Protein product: CAWSSAGIRETQYF.

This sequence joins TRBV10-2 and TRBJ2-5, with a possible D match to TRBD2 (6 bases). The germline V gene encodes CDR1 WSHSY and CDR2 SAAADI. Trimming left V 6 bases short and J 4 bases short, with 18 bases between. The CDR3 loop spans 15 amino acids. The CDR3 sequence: CASSALTSGGETQYF. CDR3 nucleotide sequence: TGCGCCAGCAGCGCCCTGACTAGTGGGGGAGAGACCCAGTACTTC.

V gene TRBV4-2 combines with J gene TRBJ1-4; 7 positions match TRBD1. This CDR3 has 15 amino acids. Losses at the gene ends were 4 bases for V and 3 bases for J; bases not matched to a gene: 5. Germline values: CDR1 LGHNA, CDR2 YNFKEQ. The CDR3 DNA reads TGTGCCAGCAGCCGGCACAGGGGATCTAATGAAAAACTGTTTTTT. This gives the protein CASSRHRGSNEKLFF.